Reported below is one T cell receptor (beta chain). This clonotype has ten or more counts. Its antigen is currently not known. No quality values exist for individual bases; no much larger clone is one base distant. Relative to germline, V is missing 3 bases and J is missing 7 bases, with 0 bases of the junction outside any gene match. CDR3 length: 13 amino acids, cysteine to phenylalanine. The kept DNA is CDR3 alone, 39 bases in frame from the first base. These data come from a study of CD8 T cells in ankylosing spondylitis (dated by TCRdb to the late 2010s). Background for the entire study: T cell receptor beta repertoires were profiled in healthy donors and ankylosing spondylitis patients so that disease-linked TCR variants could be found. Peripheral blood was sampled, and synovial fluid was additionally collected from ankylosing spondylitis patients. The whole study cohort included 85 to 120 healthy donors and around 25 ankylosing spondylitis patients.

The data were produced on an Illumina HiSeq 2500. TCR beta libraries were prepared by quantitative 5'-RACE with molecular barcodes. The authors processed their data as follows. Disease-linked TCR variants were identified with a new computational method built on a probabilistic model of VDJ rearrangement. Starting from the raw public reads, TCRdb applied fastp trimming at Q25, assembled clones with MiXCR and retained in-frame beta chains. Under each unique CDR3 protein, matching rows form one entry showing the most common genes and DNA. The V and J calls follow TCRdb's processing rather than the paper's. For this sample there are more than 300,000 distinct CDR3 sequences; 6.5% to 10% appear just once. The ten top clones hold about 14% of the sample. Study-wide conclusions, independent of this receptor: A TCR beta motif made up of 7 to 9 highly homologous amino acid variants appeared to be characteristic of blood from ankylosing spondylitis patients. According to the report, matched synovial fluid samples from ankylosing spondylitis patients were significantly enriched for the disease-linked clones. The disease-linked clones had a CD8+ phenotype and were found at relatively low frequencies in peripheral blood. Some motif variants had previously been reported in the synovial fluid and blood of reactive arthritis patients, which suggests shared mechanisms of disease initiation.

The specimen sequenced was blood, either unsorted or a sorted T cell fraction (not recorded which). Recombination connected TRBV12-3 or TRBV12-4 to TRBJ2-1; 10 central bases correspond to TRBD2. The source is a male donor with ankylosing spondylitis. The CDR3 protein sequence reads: CASSFSGRNEQFF. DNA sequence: TGTGCCAGCAGTTTTAGCGGGAGGAATGAGCAGTTCTTC.